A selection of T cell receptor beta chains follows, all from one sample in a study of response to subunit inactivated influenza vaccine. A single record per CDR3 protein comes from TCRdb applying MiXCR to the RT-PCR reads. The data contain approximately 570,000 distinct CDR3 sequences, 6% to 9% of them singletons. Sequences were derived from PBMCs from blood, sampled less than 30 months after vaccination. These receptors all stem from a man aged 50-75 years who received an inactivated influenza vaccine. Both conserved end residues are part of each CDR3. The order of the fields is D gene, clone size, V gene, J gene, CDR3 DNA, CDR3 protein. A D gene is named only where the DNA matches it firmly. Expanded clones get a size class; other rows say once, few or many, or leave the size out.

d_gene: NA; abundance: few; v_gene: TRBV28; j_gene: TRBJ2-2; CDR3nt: TGTGCCAGCAGTCCCACAGGGTACACCGGGGAGCTGTTTTTT; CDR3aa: CASSPTGYTGELFF
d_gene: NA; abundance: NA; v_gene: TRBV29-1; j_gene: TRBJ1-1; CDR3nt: TGCAGCGTTGTTGCGGCTGGTTGGACTGAAGCTTTCTTT; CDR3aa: CSVVAAGWTEAFF
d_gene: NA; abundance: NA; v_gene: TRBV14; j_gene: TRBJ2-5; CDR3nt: TGTGCCAGCAGCTACCCGGGACACAGAGAGACCCAGTACTTC; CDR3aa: CASSYPGHRETQYF
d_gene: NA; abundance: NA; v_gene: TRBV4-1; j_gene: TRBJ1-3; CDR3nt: TGCGCCAGCAGCCAAGGCAGGGCCCGCTCTGGAAACACCATATATTTT; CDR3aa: CASSQGRARSGNTIYF
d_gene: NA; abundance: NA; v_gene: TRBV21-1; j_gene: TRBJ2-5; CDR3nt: TGTGCCAACCTGAGCGGGAGAGAGACCCAGTACTTC; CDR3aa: CANLSGRETQYF
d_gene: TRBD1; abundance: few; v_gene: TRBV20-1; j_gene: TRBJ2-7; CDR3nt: TGCAGTGCTGGACAGGGGCAGTGGGGCTCCTACGAGCAGTACTTC; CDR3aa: CSAGQGQWGSYEQYF
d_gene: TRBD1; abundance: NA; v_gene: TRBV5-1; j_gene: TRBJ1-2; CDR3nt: TGCGCCAGCAGCTTGGTGGTGACCGGGACAGGGTCGCGTGGCTACACCTTC; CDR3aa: CASSLVVTGTGSRGYTF
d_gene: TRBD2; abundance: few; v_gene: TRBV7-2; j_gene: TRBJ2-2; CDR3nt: TGTGCCAGCAGCTTAGTTGCGGGAGGGCGCACCGGGGAGCTGTTTTTT; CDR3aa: CASSLVAGGRTGELFF
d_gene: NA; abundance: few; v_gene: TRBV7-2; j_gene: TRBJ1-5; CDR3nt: TGTGCCAGCAGCATAACAGGGAATAGCAATCAGCCCCAGCATTTT; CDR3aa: CASSITGNSNQPQHF
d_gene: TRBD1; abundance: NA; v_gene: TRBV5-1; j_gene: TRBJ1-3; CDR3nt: TGCGCCAGCAGCTGGGGGGACAGCTACTCTGGAAACACCATATATTTT; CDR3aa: CASSWGDSYSGNTIYF
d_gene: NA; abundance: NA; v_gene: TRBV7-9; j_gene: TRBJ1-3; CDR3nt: TGTGCCAGCAGGCAGGGGTCCTCTGGAAACACCATATATTTT; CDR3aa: CASRQGSSGNTIYF
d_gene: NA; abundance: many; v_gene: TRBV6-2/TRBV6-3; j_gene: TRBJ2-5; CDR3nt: TGTGCCAGCAGTTTGATGGCAGAGACCCAGTACTTC; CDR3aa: CASSLMAETQYF
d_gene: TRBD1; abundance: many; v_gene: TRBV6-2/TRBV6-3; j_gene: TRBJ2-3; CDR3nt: TGTGCCAGCAGTTACGCCGGGGACAGGGAGAGTACAGATACGCAGTATTTT; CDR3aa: CASSYAGDRESTDTQYF
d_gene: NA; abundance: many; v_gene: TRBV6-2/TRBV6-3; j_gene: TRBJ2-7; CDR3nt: TGTGCCAGCACCAACTCCTACGAGCAGTACTTC; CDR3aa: CASTNSYEQYF
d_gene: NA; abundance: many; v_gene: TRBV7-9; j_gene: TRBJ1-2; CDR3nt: TGTGCCAGCAGCCCGAGTTTTAACAGGGCGAATGGCTACACCTTC; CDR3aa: CASSPSFNRANGYTF
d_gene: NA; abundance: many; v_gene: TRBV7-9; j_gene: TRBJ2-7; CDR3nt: TGTGCCAGCAGCTTAGATCTTAGCGCAACCTACGAGCAGTACTTC; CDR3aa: CASSLDLSATYEQYF
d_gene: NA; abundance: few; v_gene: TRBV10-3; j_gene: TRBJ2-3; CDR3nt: TGTGCCATCAGTGAGTCGAGGGGCAGCATTAGCACAGATACGCAGTATTTT; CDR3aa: CAISESRGSISTDTQYF
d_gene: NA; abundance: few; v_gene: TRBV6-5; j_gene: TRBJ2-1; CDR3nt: TGTGCCAGCAGTTACTCAGGGGGTCCAAGGGATGAGCAGTTCTTC; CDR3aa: CASSYSGGPRDEQFF
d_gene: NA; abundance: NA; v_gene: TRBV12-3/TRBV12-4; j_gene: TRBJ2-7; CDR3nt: TGTGCCAGCAGTGACGTTGGCGGAGGGGAGCAGTACTTC; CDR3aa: CASSDVGGGEQYF
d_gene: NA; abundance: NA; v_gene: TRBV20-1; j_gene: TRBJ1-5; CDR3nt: TGCAGTGCCCTGGGAACAGGGAATCAGCCCCAGCATTTT; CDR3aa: CSALGTGNQPQHF
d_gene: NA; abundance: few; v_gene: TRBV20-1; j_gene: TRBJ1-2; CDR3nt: TGCAGTGCTGGTGACTACAGCGCTTCTGGCTACACCTTC; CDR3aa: CSAGDYSASGYTF
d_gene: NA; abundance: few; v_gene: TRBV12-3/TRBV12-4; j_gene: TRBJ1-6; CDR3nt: TGTGCCAGCAGTCCCCTAAGAGATTCACCCCTCCACTTT; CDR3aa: CASSPLRDSPLHF
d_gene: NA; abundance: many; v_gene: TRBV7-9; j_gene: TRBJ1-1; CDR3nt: TGTGCCAGCAGCTTAGTGCAGAACGCCAGGAACACTGAAGCTTTCTTT; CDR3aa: CASSLVQNARNTEAFF
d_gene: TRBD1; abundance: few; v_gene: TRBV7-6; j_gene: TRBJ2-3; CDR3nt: TGTGCCAGCAGCTTAGGGGGGACAGGGCGCACAGATACGCAGTATTTT; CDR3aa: CASSLGGTGRTDTQYF